One and the same sample provided the 9 T cell receptor beta chains below, sequenced in a study of blood T cell repertoires in COVID-19. Assay used: immunoSEQ multiplex PCR; TCRdb lists only in-frame clones, some missing. This sample yields about 410,000 clones, of which more than 80% are seen a single time; over 1.3% belongs to the top ten. The sequenced material came from peripheral blood. The receptors were sampled from a woman aged 30 to 39 with active or convalescent COVID-19.

This chain connects TRBV10-3 to TRBJ1-5, with 9 bases aligning to TRBD1. There are 16 residues in the CDR3. Germline-derived CDR1 and CDR2 are ENHRY and SYGVKD. V was pared by 5 bases and J by 7 bases, with 12 bases of the junction left unmatched. CDR3 coding DNA: TGTGCCATCAGTCGCGAGGGACAGGGAAGGGACCAGCCCCAGCATTTT. The encoded protein is CAISREGQGRDQPQHF.

The V gene is TRBV6-5, the J gene TRBJ1-1, with 7 positions matching TRBD1. CDR1 is MNHEY, CDR2 SVGAGI, per germline. This CDR3 has 13 residues. V lost 8 bases, J lost 2 bases, and 5 bases stayed unmatched. The CDR3 nucleotides read TGTGCCAGCCGGGACAGCGCAAACACTGAAGCTTTCTTT. It is translated as CASRDSANTEAFF.

The rearrangement joins TRBV19 to TRBJ2-3; no clear D. This CDR3 is 14 amino acids long. The germline V gene encodes CDR1 LNHDA and CDR2 SQIVND (reference sequence). Trimming stripped 7 bases from V and 2 bases from J, with 13 bases between. The CDR3 here is CASTRPRLTDTQYF. CDR3 nucleotides: TGTGCCAGTACCCGTCCCCGACTCACAGATACGCAGTATTTT.

This clone was seen more than once but under ten times. This chain joins TRBV5-1 and TRBJ1-4, with TRBD1 as a possible D gene (6 bases). CDR3 length equals 15 residues. CDR1 SGHRS and CDR2 YFSETQ come from the germline V gene. Trimming pared 0 bases from V and 6 bases from J, leaving 12 bases between. CDR3 bases: TGCGCCAGCAGCTTGGACCAGGGGCGGTATGAAAAACTGTTTTTT. This sequence encodes CASSLDQGRYEKLFF.

This sequence joins TRBV10-3 and TRBJ2-1, with no clear D. Germline V gene lookup returns CDR1 ENHRY and CDR2 SYGVKD. The CDR3 runs to 13 residues. The V end was cut by 4 bases, the J end by 7 bases, with 11 bases between. The CDR3 DNA reads TGTGCCATCAGTGGGAACAGAAATAATGAGCAGTTCTTC. Translation gives CAISGNRNNEQFF.

This chain links TRBV29-1 with TRBJ1-2; D might be TRBD1 (6 bases). Per germline, CDR1 SQVTM and CDR2 ANQGSEA. The CDR3 is 15 residues long. The V end lost 5 bases, the J end lost 3 bases, and 19 bases lay between the germline ends. The CDR3 protein is CSVRSPSEGDYGYTF. CDR3 sequence (DNA): TGCAGCGTTAGATCCCCTTCAGAGGGGGACTATGGCTACACCTTC.

V usage is TRBV25-1 and J usage is TRBJ1-2; D ambiguous. This CDR3 is 10 amino acids long. V lost 8 bases to trimming and J lost 8 bases, with 9 bases between them. Germline CDR1 MGHDK, CDR2 SYGVNS. For the CDR3, the DNA is TGTGCCAGCGGACTTAGGGGCTACACCTTC. Translating gives CASGLRGYTF.

The gene calls are TRBV29-1 and TRBJ2-7; D perhaps matches TRBD1 (5 bases). The CDR3 loop spans 14 amino acids. Germline CDR1 reads SQVTM; CDR2 reads ANQGSEA. The ends were cut back, 7 bases at V and 0 bases at J, with 16 bases in the middle. CDR3 loop: CSARKGVLSYEQYF. CDR3 nucleotides: TGCAGCGCCCGGAAAGGGGTCCTCTCCTACGAGCAGTACTTC.

This sequence joins TRBV11-2 and TRBJ1-1; 10 bases match TRBD1. The CDR3 covers 13 residues. After removal of 4 bases from V and 11 bases from J, the junction contained 7 bases not matched to a gene. In germline, CDR1 is SGHAT, CDR2 FQNNGV. The CDR3 DNA reads TGTGCCAGCAGCTATGACAGGGGGCTTACTGCTTTCTTT. Its protein is CASSYDRGLTAFF.